This TCR beta chain was retrieved from a study of blood T cell repertoires in COVID-19 (dated by TCRdb to 2020 to 2021). Concerning the study at large: Collaborator samples came from the United States, Italy and Spain and covered acute and convalescent phases of COVID-19. The prospective study material was composed of cDNA or gDNA derived from T cells, B-cell-depleted T cells, or PBMCs. The dataset comprised deeply sampled blood TCRbeta repertoires from subjects exposed to, actively infected with, or recovered from COVID-19. The repertoires were released in a freely available public database intended as a resource for research on the immune response to SARS-CoV-2. The samples were drawn from the first 160 participants of the ongoing ImmuneRACE study and from 1,254 subjects provided by 6 global collaborators. The sample metadata nearly always contained a de-identified subject ID, COVID-19 status, age in years and sex. Where available, HLA class I and class II types were obtained from metadata supplied by the sample provider rather than from assay-based typing.

Paper-wide results and their limitations: Clinical and demographic metadata were provided uncurated, with the amount varying by source and participant.

TCRbeta CDR3 regions were amplified from genomic DNA using the immunoSEQ Assay, a bias-controlled multiplex PCR. On the study's bioinformatics: The number of nucleated cells in each sample was estimated from the amplification of reference gene primers within the assay. To quantify the absolute abundance of each unique TCRbeta CDR3 rearrangement, sequence reads were collapsed and filtered. For each sample, productive Simpson clonality was calculated as the square root of Simpson's diversity index across productive rearrangements. TCRdb's version of the immuneACCESS table is confined to in-frame rearrangements and falls short of the full clone set. An unresolved V gene accounts for under half of the shortfall where checked; the remainder is of unknown origin. V, J and clone size are those of that table, while D and trimming were read from the DNA. This sample is represented by 300,000 to 350,000 clones; around 91% of them were singletons. The top ten clones comprise over 3.5% of the sample.

Participants in the prospective study were enrolled through a virtual design, were aged about 18 to 100 years, and lived in approximately 25 United States geographic areas. To assign participants to cohorts, the prospective study relied on clinical history that participants themselves reported in a screening survey and a study questionnaire. Mobile phlebotomists in the prospective study collected whole blood, serum and a nasopharyngeal or oropharyngeal swab from every participant. Over a roughly two-month period, participants in the prospective study had the option of providing additional blood draws and questionnaires. Blood samples from the prospective study were shipped frozen or at room temperature prior to DNA extraction. This clone was detected once. Its antigen is still unknown. No base quality values were provided; no much bigger clone lies one nucleotide off. CDR1 is given as SGHVS and CDR2 as FNYEAQ, both from the germline V gene. The CDR3 measures 19 amino acids from cysteine to phenylalanine. The retained sequence is limited to the CDR3, 57 bases, with the frame set at the first base. The V end gives up 4 bases and the J end 6 bases, leaving 22 bases in the junction not matched to a gene.

The sample taken for sequencing was PBMCs or T cells enriched from blood (not recorded which). This receptor chain uses TRBV7-6 and TRBJ1-2, with 8 bases aligning to TRBD1. The receptor's source is a woman aged 18-35 years with acute COVID-19. The DNA reads as follows: TGTGCCAGCAGCTATCCCCTTTCTCGTTCGGACAGGGAAGGAGATGGCTACACCTTC. This is translated as CASSYPLSRSDREGDGYTF.